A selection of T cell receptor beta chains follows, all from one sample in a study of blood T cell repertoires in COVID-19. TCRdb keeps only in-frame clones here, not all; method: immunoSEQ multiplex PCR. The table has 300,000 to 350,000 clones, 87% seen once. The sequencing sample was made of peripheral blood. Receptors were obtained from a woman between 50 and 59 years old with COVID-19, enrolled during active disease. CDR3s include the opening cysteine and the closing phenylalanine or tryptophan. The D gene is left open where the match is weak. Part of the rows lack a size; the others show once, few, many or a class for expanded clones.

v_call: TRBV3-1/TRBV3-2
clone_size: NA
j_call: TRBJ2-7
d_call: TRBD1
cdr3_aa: CASSLLTGGFDEQYF
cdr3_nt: TGTGCCAGCAGCCTCCTGACAGGGGGCTTCGACGAGCAGTACTTC

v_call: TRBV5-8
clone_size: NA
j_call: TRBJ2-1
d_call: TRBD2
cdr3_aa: CASSLSGRRYNEQFF
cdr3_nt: TGTGCCAGCAGCCTAAGCGGGAGAAGGTACAATGAGCAGTTCTTC

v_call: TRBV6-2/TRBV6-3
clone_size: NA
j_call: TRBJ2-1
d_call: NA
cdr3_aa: CASSPTSSWSYNEQFF
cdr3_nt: TGTGCCAGCAGTCCGACTAGTTCATGGTCCTACAATGAGCAGTTCTTC

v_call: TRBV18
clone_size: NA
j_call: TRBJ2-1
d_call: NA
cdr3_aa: CASSPPVERAWYNEQFF
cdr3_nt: TGTGCCAGCTCACCCCCCGTTGAGAGGGCCTGGTACAATGAGCAGTTCTTC

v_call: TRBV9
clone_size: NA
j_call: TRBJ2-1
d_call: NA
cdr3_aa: CASSVEGWADNEQFF
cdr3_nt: TGTGCCAGCAGCGTAGAGGGGTGGGCAGACAATGAGCAGTTCTTC

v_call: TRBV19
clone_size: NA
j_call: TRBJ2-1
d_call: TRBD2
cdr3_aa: CASRGGSGTYNEQFF
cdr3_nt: TGTGCCAGTAGAGGGGGTAGCGGGACCTACAATGAGCAGTTCTTC

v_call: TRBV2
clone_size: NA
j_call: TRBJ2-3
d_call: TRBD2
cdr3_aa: CASRTSGSTDTQYF
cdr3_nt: TGTGCCAGCAGGACTAGCGGGAGCACAGATACGCAGTATTTT

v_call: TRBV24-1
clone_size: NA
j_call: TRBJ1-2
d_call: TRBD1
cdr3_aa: CATSDSTGEAPGYGYTF
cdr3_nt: TGTGCCACCAGTGATTCAACAGGGGAGGCACCGGGCTATGGCTACACCTTC

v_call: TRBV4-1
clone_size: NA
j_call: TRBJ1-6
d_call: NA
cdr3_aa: CASSLLGNSPLHF
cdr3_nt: TGCGCCAGCAGCCTACTCGGGAATTCACCCCTCCACTTT

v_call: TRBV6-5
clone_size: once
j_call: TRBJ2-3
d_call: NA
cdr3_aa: CASSRVADTQYF
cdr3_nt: TGTGCCAGCAGTCGAGTCGCAGATACGCAGTATTTT

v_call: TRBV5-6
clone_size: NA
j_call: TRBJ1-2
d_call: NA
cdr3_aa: CASDQQGSRGYTF
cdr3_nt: TGTGCCAGCGACCAGCAGGGGTCCAGGGGCTACACCTTC

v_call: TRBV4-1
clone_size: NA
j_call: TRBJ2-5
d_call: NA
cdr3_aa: CASSQAGTRGETQYF
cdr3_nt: TGCGCCAGCAGCCAAGCGGGTACTAGAGGTGAGACCCAGTACTTC

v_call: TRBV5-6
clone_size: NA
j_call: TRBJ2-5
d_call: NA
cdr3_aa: CASSLGAKRETQYF
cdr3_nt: TGTGCCAGCAGCTTGGGGGCCAAAAGGGAGACCCAGTACTTC

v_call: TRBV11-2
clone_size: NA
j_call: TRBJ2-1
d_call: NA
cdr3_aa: CASRYSNEQFF
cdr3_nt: TGTGCCAGCAGGTATTCGAATGAGCAGTTCTTC

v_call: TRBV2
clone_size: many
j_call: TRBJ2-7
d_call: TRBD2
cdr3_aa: CASSLRESREQYF
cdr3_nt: TGTGCCAGCAGTCTGCGGGAGAGTCGCGAGCAGTACTTC

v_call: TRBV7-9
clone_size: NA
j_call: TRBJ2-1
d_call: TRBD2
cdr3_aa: CASRPGSGGLDEQFF
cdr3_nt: TGTGCCAGCCGCCCGGGGAGCGGGGGGTTGGATGAGCAGTTCTTC

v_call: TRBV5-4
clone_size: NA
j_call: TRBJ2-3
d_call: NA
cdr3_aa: CASSLRTGTDTQYF
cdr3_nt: TGTGCCAGCAGCTTGCGAACGGGAACAGATACGCAGTATTTT

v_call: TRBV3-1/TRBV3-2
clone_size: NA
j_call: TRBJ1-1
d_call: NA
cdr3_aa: CASSQRGGNTEAFF
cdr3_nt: TGTGCCAGCAGCCAACGCGGGGGGAACACTGAAGCTTTCTTT

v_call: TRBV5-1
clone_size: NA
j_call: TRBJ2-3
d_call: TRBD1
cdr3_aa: CASSPPQGISTDTQYF
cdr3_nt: TGCGCCAGCAGCCCTCCACAGGGGATCAGCACAGATACGCAGTATTTT

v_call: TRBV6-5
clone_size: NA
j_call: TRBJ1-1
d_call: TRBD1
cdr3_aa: CASSFQDRATEAFF
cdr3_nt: TGTGCCAGCAGTTTCCAAGACAGGGCAACTGAAGCTTTCTTT

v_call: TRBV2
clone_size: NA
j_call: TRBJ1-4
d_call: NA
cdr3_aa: CASCGLAPEKLFF
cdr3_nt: TGTGCCAGCTGTGGTCTAGCTCCTGAAAAACTGTTTTTT

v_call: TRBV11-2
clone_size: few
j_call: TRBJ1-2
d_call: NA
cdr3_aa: CASSLVPGEYSGYTF
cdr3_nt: TGTGCCAGCAGCTTAGTACCGGGTGAATATTCGGGCTACACCTTC